This TCR beta chain derives from a study of blood T cell repertoires in COVID-19. Study-level background: There were acute and convalescent COVID-19 samples, and they came from the United States, Italy and Spain. PBMCs, B-cell-depleted T cells, or T cells provided the cDNA or gDNA that made up the material.

In the original workflow: Reference gene primer amplification in the assay estimated nucleated cell counts. TCRdb's copy holds only in-frame clones and misses some; the assay was immunoSEQ multiplex PCR. The V and J calls and clone size come from that table; D and trimming were worked out from the DNA. The top ten hold approximately 14% of the sample, which has around 39,000 clones, 80% seen once. The CDR3 sequence is 13 residues long. Trimming took 6 bases from V and 6 from J; bases not matched to a gene: 6. The V gene's germline CDR1 is SNHLY and CDR2 FYNNEI. The sample was peripheral blood. The sequence was obtained from a woman aged 65 to 85 with acute or convalescent COVID-19. V is TRBV2 and J is TRBJ2-7; 9 nucleotides line up with TRBD2. The CDR3 here is CASRGLALGEQYF. As DNA, the CDR3 is TGTGCCAGCAGGGGACTAGCCCTTGGCGAGCAGTACTTC.